The 27 T cell receptor beta chains below all came from one sample that was sequenced in a study of spatial heterogeneity in lung cancer (dated by TCRdb to the late 2010s). Receptor libraries were prepared by 5' RACE. Sequenced using a NextSeq 500. TCRdb handled the public reads itself, with Q25 trimming in fastp and clone calling in MiXCR, and kept productive beta chains. Entries that share a CDR3 protein sequence are merged under the most common genes and DNA. A total of 8,000 to 9,500 distinct CDR3 sequences appear in this sample, 2.9% of them only once. The ten largest make up approximately 13% of the sample. Read against the paper, the sample's time point label means: sample taken at primary tumor resection. For these TCRs, the target antigens are not known. Broader findings and caveats from the paper: The tumor nonsynonymous mutation count correlated with the number of expanded alpha and beta TCRs within the tumor.

The sample in question was lung tumor tissue, obtained at surgery. These receptors originate from a male donor with early-stage non-small cell lung cancer.

This clonotype has at least ten counts. The chain recombines TRBV7-2 with TRBJ2-3; no reliable D call. The CDR3 totals 14 residues. V was clipped by 5 bases and J by 0 bases, with 9 bases between them. Germline values: CDR1 SGHTA, CDR2 FQGNSA. CDR3 sequence reads: CASSVDTSTDTQYF. The DNA of the CDR3 is TGTGCCAGCAGCGTCGACACGAGCACAGATACGCAGTATTTT. Supplemented by reference TRBV7-2 and TRBJ2-3, the full variable domain reads GAGVSQSPSNKVTEKGKDVELRCDPISGHTALYWYRQSLGQGLEFLIYFQGNSAPDKSGLPSDRFSAERTGGSVSTLTIQRTQQEDSAVYLCASSVDTSTDTQYFGPGTRLTVL.

This clonotype was found many times. V usage is TRBV7-2 and J usage is TRBJ1-1; 7 nucleotides match TRBD1. CDR3 size: 17 residues. CDR1 is SGHTA and CDR2 is FQGNSA in the germline V gene. V lost 1 base to trimming and J lost 0 bases; unmatched junction nucleotides: 8. The DNA of the CDR3 is TGTGCCAGCAGCTTAGGGGGGATAAGGGGGCTGAACACTGAAGCTTTCTTT. Protein product: CASSLGGIRGLNTEAFF.

This clonotype was observed at least ten times. This chain uses TRBV10-3 with TRBJ1-2, with 7 bases lining up with TRBD1. CDR1 and CDR2 (germline): ENHRY, SYGVKD. This CDR3 is 13 amino acids long. V trimming: 8 bases; J trimming: 4 bases; junction bases outside the gene matches: 7. For the CDR3, the DNA is TGTGCCATCCAGACAGGGAGGGGCTATGGCTACACCTTC. Translating it yields CAIQTGRGYGYTF.

This clonotype showed up many times. The chain joins TRBV7-3 to TRBJ2-1; 12 bases align to TRBD2. V trimming: 0 bases; J trimming: 12 bases; junction bases outside the gene matches: 9. CDR3 length: 16 amino acids. Germline CDR1 reads SGHTA; CDR2 reads FQGTGA. CDR3 sequence: CASSLTPGTSGLGQFF. CDR3 DNA sequence: TGTGCCAGCAGCTTAACCCCCGGGACTAGCGGGCTTGGGCAGTTCTTC.

By sample share, this clonotype is medium-sized (0.01 to 0.1%). The chain uses TRBV7-8 and TRBJ2-3; tentatively, D is TRBD2 (6 bases). This CDR3 spans 16 amino acids. Trimming left V 1 base short and J 0 bases short, with 11 bases between. Germline V CDR1 and CDR2: SGHVS, FQNEAQ. DNA of the CDR3: TGTGCCAGCAGCTTAGGGCTCGGGGGTAGCACAGATACGCAGTATTTT. Translated, it gives CASSLGLGGSTDTQYF.

Judged by abundance, this clonotype is medium-sized. The rearrangement links TRBV19 to TRBJ1-5; 9 nucleotides agree with TRBD1. The CDR3 is 15 residues long. Trimming at V came to 9 bases and at J to 2 bases, leaving 8 bases not matched to a gene. The germline CDR1 and CDR2 sequences are LNHDA and SQIVND (reference sequence). CDR3 loop: CASDRGVMGNQPQHF. DNA for the CDR3: TGTGCCAGCGACAGGGGGGTGATGGGCAATCAGCCCCAGCATTTT.

This clonotype is deemed medium-sized. The rearrangement uses TRBV19 and TRBJ2-1; D perhaps matches TRBD1 (6 bases). V was pared by 5 bases and J by 3 bases, with 14 bases between. The germline CDR1 and CDR2 sequences are LNHDA and SQIVND (reference sequence). This CDR3 is 15 amino acids long. The CDR3 sequence: CASSLIGQIYNEQFF. CDR3 sequence (DNA): TGTGCCAGTAGTCTAATAGGACAGATCTACAATGAGCAGTTCTTC.

This clonotype has ten or more counts. J is TRBJ2-6 and V is TRBV12-3 or TRBV12-4; no reliable D call. Trimming took 8 bases from V and 0 from J, leaving 2 bases between them. This CDR3 contains 12 residues. Here the CDR3 reads CASDSGANVLTF. The CDR3, as DNA: TGTGCCAGCGACTCTGGGGCCAACGTCCTGACTTTC.

This clonotype is judged medium-sized (0.01 to 0.1%). The chain has TRBV15 and TRBJ1-2; possibly TRBD1 for D (5 bases). Germline loops: CDR1 LNHNV, CDR2 YYDKDF (reference sequence). Trimming took off 5 bases at V and 6 bases at J, with 13 bases between the two ends. The CDR3 is made up of 13 amino acids. The CDR3, as DNA: TGTGCCACCAGCCCCAGGGTGAGGGATGGCTACACCTTC. This sequence encodes CATSPRVRDGYTF.

This clonotype was observed many times. The chain employs TRBV19 and TRBJ1-5, with D uncertain. The germline V gene encodes CDR1 LNHDA and CDR2 SQIVND (reference sequence). This CDR3 has 14 amino acids. Trimming took 3 bases from V and 2 from J, leaving 8 bases between them. CDR3 region: CASSMVSGNQPQHF. CDR3 DNA: TGTGCCAGTAGTATGGTATCGGGCAATCAGCCCCAGCATTTT.

This clonotype was seen repeatedly, ten times or more. V usage is TRBV5-8 and J usage is TRBJ2-7; 7 bases match TRBD1. Unmatched junction bases numbered 4, after V lost 4 bases and J lost 6 bases. Germline CDR1 reads SGHTS; CDR2 reads YDEGEE. The CDR3 length is 12 residues. The CDR3 spells CASSKTGSEQYF. For the CDR3, the DNA is TGTGCCAGCAGCAAGACAGGGAGCGAGCAGTACTTC. Looking up the rest from reference TRBV5-8 and TRBJ2-7 gives the full variable domain: EAGVTQSPTHLIKTRGQQATLRCSPISGHTSVYWYQQALGLGLQFLLWYDEGEERNRGNFPPRFSGRQFPNYSSELNVNALELEDSALYLCASSKTGSEQYFGPGTRLTVT.

There are a few counts of this clonotype. This rearrangement joins TRBV7-2 to TRBJ1-4; maybe TRBD1 (6 bases). The germline V gene encodes CDR1 SGHTA and CDR2 FQGNSA. Trimming removed 4 bases from V and 11 bases from J, with 14 bases in between. CDR3 length: 13 residues. CDR3 region: CASSSLEGGKLFF. In DNA form, the CDR3 reads TGTGCCAGCAGCTCGCTTGAAGGGGGGAAACTGTTTTTT.

In this sample, this clonotype turned up many times. The V gene is TRBV28, the J gene TRBJ2-2; 7 nucleotides align to TRBD2. CDR1 MDHEN and CDR2 SYDVKM come from the germline V gene. Unmatched junction bases numbered 8, after V lost 7 bases and J lost 3 bases. The CDR3 has 15 amino acids. CDR3 nucleotide sequence: TGTGCCAGCACCGTGGGGCTAGCGGACACCGGGGAGCTGTTTTTT. It encodes CASTVGLADTGELFF.

By share, this clonotype ranks as medium-sized. This chain joins TRBV7-8 and TRBJ1-5; D might be TRBD1 (6 bases). The CDR3 consists of 14 residues. Trimming pared 1 base from V and 11 bases from J, leaving 15 bases between. Germline V gene data show CDR1 as SGHVS and CDR2 as FQNEAQ. The CDR3 loop is CASSLESLGGAQHF. DNA of the CDR3: TGTGCCAGCAGCTTAGAGTCCCTAGGGGGGGCCCAGCATTTT.

This clonotype was counted a few times. The V call is TRBV3-1, the J call TRBJ2-5; 7 bases are a match to TRBD1. The germline CDR1 and CDR2 sequences are LGHDT and YNNKEL (reference sequence). V lost 4 bases and J lost 0; bases outside the gene matches: 11. The CDR3 has 17 residues. The CDR3 DNA reads as TGTGCCAGCAGCCTATCCTCAGGGACAGTGTACCAAGAGACCCAGTACTTC. It yields the protein CASSLSSGTVYQETQYF.

Sample share makes this clonotype medium-sized (0.01 to 0.1%). The rearrangement joins TRBV2 to TRBJ2-5; D not certain. Germline-derived CDR1 and CDR2 are SNHLY and FYNNEI. The V end was cut by 2 bases, the J end by 4 bases, with 8 bases between. The CDR3 has 13 residues. Here the CDR3 DNA reads TGTGCCAGCAGTGAACGCATTTCAGAGACCCAGTACTTC. Translation gives CASSERISETQYF.

By frequency in the sample, this clonotype is medium-sized (0.01 to 0.1%). CDR3 nucleotide sequence: TGCAGTGCTAGTCGGAGGGGGGGGAGTAGGTACACTGAAGCTTTCTTT. This encodes CSASRRGGSRYTEAFF. The V call is TRBV20-1, the J call TRBJ1-1; maybe TRBD1 (6 bases). The CDR3 runs to 16 residues. V lost 3 bases to trimming and J lost 3 bases, with 20 bases between them. The V gene's germline CDR1 is DFQATT and CDR2 SNEGSKA (reference sequence).

This clonotype was seen repeatedly, ten times or more. CDR3 nucleotide sequence: TGTGCCAGCAGCCAAACAGGGCAGGCGTCCTACGAGCAGTACTTC. Protein product: CASSQTGQASYEQYF. J is TRBJ2-7 and V is TRBV3-1; tentative D call: TRBD1 (6 bases). Trimming left V 2 bases short and J 1 base short, with 12 bases between. In germline, CDR1 is LGHDT, CDR2 YNNKEL (reference sequence). CDR3 size: 15 residues.

By share of the sample, this clonotype is medium-sized (0.01 to 0.1%). This sequence joins TRBV20-1 and TRBJ1-5; weak D call: TRBD1 (5 bases). Looked up from germline, CDR1 is DFQATT and CDR2 is SNEGSKA (reference sequence). The CDR3 consists of 16 residues. Between the trimmed V and J ends, which lost 3 bases and 5 bases, there was a span of 20 bases. The CDR3 spells CSASDYSGQDYQPQHF. CDR3 coding DNA: TGCAGTGCTAGTGACTACTCGGGGCAAGACTATCAGCCCCAGCATTTT.

For this clonotype: A much larger clone sits a single nucleotide away, making a read error possible. V usage is TRBV27 and J usage is TRBJ1-1; tentatively, D is TRBD1 (5 bases). The CDR3 loop spans 15 amino acids. Per the germline V gene, CDR1 is MNHEY and CDR2 is SMNVEV (reference sequence). CDR3 loop: CAGRREGLGQPEAFF. Here the CDR3 DNA reads TGTGCCGGCAGGAGAGAAGGGTTGGGGCAACCTGAAGCTTTCTTT.

The chain recombines TRBV3-1 with TRBJ1-1; 9 bases align to TRBD1. This CDR3 has 18 amino acids. Germline lookup yields CDR1 LGHDT and CDR2 YNNKEL (reference sequence). The junction had 12 bases not matched to a gene; V was cut back by 0 bases and J by 4 bases. The CDR3 nucleotides are TGTGCCAGCAGCCAAGATGCTGGGACAGGGCGCGGAGGCACTGAAGCTTTCTTT. It encodes CASSQDAGTGRGGTEAFF.

A few counts support this clonotype. The chain has TRBV5-1 and TRBJ1-1; possibly TRBD1 for D (6 bases). The V gene lost 6 bases and the J gene lost 3 bases, with 15 bases spanning the gap. This CDR3 has 14 residues. Germline V lookup: CDR1 SGHRS, CDR2 YFSETQ. In DNA form, the CDR3 reads TGCGCCAGCACCCTGGGGGGGGGCGACACTGAAGCTTTCTTT. Its protein product is CASTLGGGDTEAFF.

This clonotype showed up just a few times. This could be a read error, since a much larger clone is one nucleotide away. The J gene is TRBJ2-2, the V gene TRBV7-9; 8 positions agree with TRBD1. The CDR3 loop spans 18 amino acids. The germline CDR1 and CDR2 sequences are SEHNR and FQNEAQ (reference sequence). The CDR3 bases are TGTACCAGCAGCTTTTCGGACAGGGAAGTGATGAACACCGGGGAGCTGTTTTTT. This encodes CTSSFSDREVMNTGELFF.

By share, this clonotype ranks as medium-sized. The chain uses TRBV6-6 and TRBJ2-7, with 9 bases that match TRBD1. The CDR3 is made up of 14 amino acids. CDR1 and CDR2 from the germline V gene are MNHNY and SVGAGI (reference sequence). J lost 5 bases, V lost 1 base, and 3 bases had no gene match. The CDR3 sequence is CASSYLRDRDEQYF. CDR3 DNA sequence: TGTGCCAGCAGTTACTTACGGGACAGGGACGAGCAGTACTTC.

This clonotype appeared many times. This chain links TRBV7-3 with TRBJ1-2; D not resolved. In germline, CDR1 is SGHTA, CDR2 FQGTGA. The CDR3 is 15 amino acids. V was pared by 3 bases and J by 6 bases, with 17 bases between. For the CDR3, the DNA is TGTGCCAGCAGCTTGAATGGACGGAAGGATGATGGCTACACCTTC. It specifies CASSLNGRKDDGYTF.

Many counts were recorded for this clonotype. The chain carries TRBV19 and TRBJ2-3, with 10 bases identical to TRBD1. From germline, CDR1 is LNHDA and CDR2 SQIVND (reference sequence). Trimming took 3 bases from V and 4 from J; bases not matched to a gene: 7. The CDR3 is 16 amino acids. The CDR3: CASSISPGQGADTQYF. The CDR3 nucleotides read TGTGCCAGTAGTATTTCCCCAGGACAGGGGGCAGATACGCAGTATTTT.

This clonotype occurred a few times. At one of its ends the junction is not consistent with the germline gene, which may arise from a read error. The chain is built from TRBV7-2 and TRBJ2-2, with 9 bases lining up with TRBD1. This CDR3 is 16 amino acids long. Germline loops: CDR1 SGHTA, CDR2 FQGNSA. Here the CDR3 reads CATSLGTGSRTGELFF. Written as DNA, the CDR3 is TGTGCCACCAGCTTAGGGACAGGGTCGAGAACCGGGGAGCTGTTTTTT.